This TCR beta chain was observed in a study of T cells after yellow fever vaccination (dated by TCRdb to between 2018 and 2021). About the investigation overall: The SMART-Seq v4 Ultra Low Input RNA kit was used to prepare libraries from fractions with low cell numbers. Two healthy male donors, one aged 18 to 30 and one aged 30 to 40 years, were included in the cohort. To track T-cell clones before and after primary and booster YFV17D yellow fever vaccination, bulk TCR alpha and beta repertoires were sequenced longitudinally. Blood was collected at multiple timepoints before and after primary and secondary immunization, and bulk PBMC replicates and cell subsets were isolated. The paper's findings and limits, for the study overall: Computational filtering was needed because FACS-sorted repertoires could contain abundant contaminating clonotypes from the bulk population. Because the study included only a couple of donors, the extent to which the findings can be generalized is limited. A small fraction of clonotypes showed up in both the CD4 and CD8 compartments, probably as a result of convergent recombination. After the booster, most clones that had expanded after primary vaccination were detected again (around 97% of CD4 and over 75% of CD8), suggesting broad maintenance of memory. Compared with the primary T-cell response, the secondary T-cell response was weaker but faster, peaking on day 5 rather than day 15.

Measured from the cysteine to the phenylalanine, the CDR3 is 13 residues long. Only the CDR3 region is kept as DNA, spanning 39 bases read in frame from base 1. The germline ends are 11 bases apart after V is trimmed by 5 bases and J by 6 bases. According to the germline V gene (reference sequence), CDR1 reads PRHDT and CDR2 reads FYEKMQ. The table lists this clonotype with a few counts. What this receptor recognizes is not known. Base qualities are missing; no much larger clone stands one base away. The meaning of the sample's treatment or condition label: live attenuated yellow fever vaccine strain. PBMCs were isolated from peripheral blood using a standard Ficoll-Paque protocol. Dynabeads CD4 and CD8 positive selection kits were used to isolate the CD4 and CD8 T-cell fractions. RNA was extracted with TriZol from bulk PBMCs, CD4 and CD8 fractions, and dextramer-positive and dextramer-negative fractions.

The reads were generated on an Illumina NovaSeq 6000. TCR cDNA was synthesized by 5'RACE template switching, which introduced a universal primer site and unique molecular identifiers. Priming of cDNA synthesis was performed from both the TCR alpha and TCR beta constant segments. Library amplification used two PCR steps, and the second PCR step added sample barcodes and sequencing adapters. Sequencing of the libraries was done on either Illumina HiSeq 2500 (2x100 bp) or NovaSeq (2x150 bp). Turning to the authors' computational methods: Demultiplexing of reads and collapsing into UMI consensus sequences were performed with MIGEC, and V(D)J alignment was carried out with MiXCR. Vaccine-responding clonotypes were defined with edgeR using replicate PBMC samples, requiring FDR below 0.01 and a log2 fold change above 5 up to day 15. CD4 or CD8 identity was assigned to each bulk clonotype according to whether the clonotype was present at higher abundance in the sequenced CD4 repertoire or the sequenced CD8 repertoire. TCRdb reworked the public reads: Q25 trimming with fastp, MiXCR clone assembly, productive beta chains retained. Every distinct CDR3 protein forms one entry, paired with its most common genes and DNA. The V and J calls shown here were made by TCRdb, not taken from the authors' results. Here the sample has about 320,000 distinct CDR3 sequences; around 12% occur a single time. The ten largest account for approximately 3.3% of the sample.

The rearrangement combines TRBV13 with TRBJ2-1, with no reliable assignment of the D segment. This sequence was found in a man aged 18 to 30 who received the YFV17D yellow fever vaccine. The sequences come from CD4+ T cells sorted from PBMCs, collected 15 days after the yellow fever booster vaccination. The nucleotides are TGTGCCAGCAGCCTTCGGACGATCAATGAGCAGTTCTTC. This translates into CASSLRTINEQFF.